Listed below are T cell receptor beta chains from one sample, sequenced in a study of CD8 T cells in ankylosing spondylitis. From the 5' RACE reads, TCRdb called clonotypes with MiXCR, one entry per CDR3 protein. Here the sample spans 45,000 or so distinct CDR3 sequences, roughly 9.6% being singletons. Sample: blood, either unsorted or a sorted T cell fraction (not recorded which). The origin of the receptors is a male donor with ankylosing spondylitis or in good health (not recorded which). CDR3s include the opening cysteine and the closing phenylalanine or tryptophan. The D gene is left open where the match is weak. Expanded clones get a size class; other rows say once, few or many, or leave the size out.

v_call	d_call	clone_size	j_call	cdr3_aa	cdr3_nt
TRBV5-5	-	many	TRBJ1-4	CASSFRGATNEKLFF	TGTGCCAGCAGCTTCAGGGGTGCAACTAATGAAAAACTGTTTTTT
TRBV20-1	TRBD1	few	TRBJ1-5	CSANGQEESNQPQHF	TGCAGTGCCAACGGACAGGAGGAGAGCAATCAGCCCCAGCATTTT
TRBV7-6	-	many	TRBJ2-1	CASSVNPGHMSYNEQFF	TGTGCCAGCAGCGTAAATCCGGGACACATGTCCTACAATGAGCAGTTCTTC
TRBV20-1	TRBD2	-	TRBJ2-1	CSAPGGLLAGLSNEQFF	TGCAGTGCCCCGGGGGGACTACTAGCGGGGCTCAGTAATGAGCAGTTCTTC
TRBV20-1	-	many	TRBJ1-5	CSAPLGGYSNQPQHF	TGCAGTGCTCCCCTGGGAGGGTATAGCAATCAGCCCCAGCATTTT
TRBV5-1	-	many	TRBJ2-7	CASSMTDSTYEQYF	TGCGCCAGCAGCATGACTGACAGTACCTACGAGCAGTACTTC
TRBV20-1	TRBD1	many	TRBJ2-7	CSAQGPFYEQYF	TGCAGTGCACAGGGGCCGTTCTACGAGCAGTACTTC
TRBV5-1	-	many	TRBJ1-1	CASSLFGYTEAFF	TGCGCCAGCAGCTTGTTCGGTTACACTGAAGCTTTCTTT
TRBV5-1	-	many	TRBJ2-5	CASSRGHLQETQYF	TGCGCCAGCAGTCGTGGACATCTCCAAGAGACCCAGTACTTC
TRBV5-5	-	-	TRBJ2-1	CASSYPGGHYNEQFF	TGTGCCAGCAGCTACCCCGGGGGTCACTACAATGAGCAGTTCTTC
TRBV6-5	-	many	TRBJ2-7	CASQDSLVQYF	TGTGCCAGCCAGGACAGTCTTGTGCAGTACTTC
TRBV5-1	-	many	TRBJ1-5	CASSPGSGRNQPQHF	TGCGCCAGCAGCCCCGGGTCAGGCAGAAATCAGCCCCAGCATTTT
TRBV5-1	-	many	TRBJ2-1	CASSRRPGNEQFF	TGCGCCAGCAGCCGACGGCCAGGGAACGAGCAGTTCTTC